This T cell receptor (beta chain) was profiled in a study of CD8 T cells in ankylosing spondylitis. With regard to this clonotype: What it binds is unknown.

Losses at the gene ends were 3 bases for V and 10 bases for J; bases not matched to a gene: 9. Germline lookup yields CDR1 SGHVS and CDR2 FQNEAQ. There are 14 residues in the CDR3. Each CDR3 protein gets one entry after TCRdb re-called the 5' RACE reads with MiXCR. This sample has about 220,000 distinct CDR3 sequences, with approximately 7.3% found just once. Findings of the study overall: Typical of ankylosing spondylitis blood, it appeared, was a TCR beta motif of eight highly homologous variants.

Input material: blood, either unsorted or a sorted T cell fraction (not recorded which). The J gene is TRBJ2-1, the V gene TRBV7-8, with TRBD2 matching 7 bases. This TCR was sampled from a male donor with ankylosing spondylitis. In nucleotides, the CDR3 is TGTGCCAGCAGCTTTTCTCGGGGGAGGGGAGAGCAGTTCTTC. Translating gives CASSFSRGRGEQFF.